These 30 T cell receptor beta chains share one sample of origin, sequenced in a study of blood T cell repertoires in COVID-19. Clones were read by immunoSEQ multiplex PCR, and TCRdb kept only the in-frame ones, dropping some. The sample contains fewer than 400,000 clones, over 85% of which appear only once. The sample taken for sequencing was peripheral blood. All receptors derive from a woman in her twenties or thirties with COVID-19, enrolled during active disease.

The chain has TRBV7-2 and TRBJ1-5; the D is unclear. Trimming pared 1 base from V and 2 bases from J, leaving 9 bases between. CDR1 is SGHTA and CDR2 is FQGNSA in the germline V gene. The CDR3 contains 15 residues. The CDR3 protein is CASSLGLRGNQPQHF. CDR3 nucleotide sequence: TGTGCCAGCAGCTTAGGGCTCCGGGGCAATCAGCCCCAGCATTTT.

V is TRBV4-2 and J is TRBJ1-1, with a possible D match to TRBD1 (5 bases). The V gene lost 1 base and the J gene lost 2 bases, with 11 bases spanning the gap. The CDR3 runs to 15 residues. The V gene's germline CDR1 is LGHNA and CDR2 YNFKEQ. The CDR3 reads CASSQVDRSNTEAFF. CDR3 nucleotides: TGTGCCAGCAGCCAAGTTGACAGATCAAACACTGAAGCTTTCTTT.

The genes are TRBV27 and TRBJ1-5; D is perhaps TRBD1 (6 bases). Between the trimmed V and J ends, which lost 2 bases and 2 bases, there was a span of 10 bases. The length of the CDR3 is 15 residues. CDR1 is MNHEY, CDR2 SMNVEV, per germline (reference sequence). CDR3 DNA: TGTGCCAGCAGTTTAAGCAGGGGTGGCAATCAGCCCCAGCATTTT. It is translated as CASSLSRGGNQPQHF.

V and J are TRBV7-9 and TRBJ2-2; 9 bases line up with TRBD1. Germline V CDR1 and CDR2: SEHNR, FQNEAQ (reference sequence). This CDR3 comprises 17 residues. J was trimmed by 6 bases and V by 5 bases; bases with no gene match: 13. DNA of the CDR3: TGTGCCAGCAGCCAATTCGGACAGGGGTTTCGCGCCGGGGAGCTGTTTTTT. Its translation is CASSQFGQGFRAGELFF.

V and J are TRBV10-3 and TRBJ1-1; D might be TRBD1 (6 bases). V lost 7 bases, J lost 3 bases, and 12 bases lay in between. This CDR3 is built from 13 residues. Germline values: CDR1 ENHRY, CDR2 SYGVKD. The chain's CDR3 is CAINAGADTEAFF. CDR3 nucleotides: TGTGCCATCAACGCGGGGGCCGACACTGAAGCTTTCTTT.

The rearrangement joins TRBV2 to TRBJ1-1; D remains ambiguous. CDR3 length: 15 residues. The germline V gene encodes CDR1 SNHLY and CDR2 FYNNEI. V gave up 0 bases and J gave up 2 bases, with 10 bases separating them. The DNA of the CDR3 is TGTGCCAGCAGTGAAGCGCTTCGGAGAAACACTGAAGCTTTCTTT. Its translation is CASSEALRRNTEAFF.

The genes are TRBV7-2 and TRBJ1-3; no clear D gene. CDR3 size: 15 residues. V was cut by 5 bases and J by 0 bases, with 11 bases left in between. Germline loops: CDR1 SGHTA, CDR2 FQGNSA. CDR3 sequence: CASSLTDISGNTIYF. For the CDR3, the DNA is TGTGCCAGCAGCCTGACCGACATCTCTGGAAACACCATATATTTT.

This clone came up once. This sequence joins TRBV4-2 and TRBJ2-2, with TRBD2 matching over 10 bases. CDR1 is LGHNA and CDR2 is YNFKEQ in the germline V gene. J was trimmed by 6 bases and V by 0 bases; bases with no gene match: 7. The CDR3 loop spans 17 amino acids. CDR3: CASSQDHKRGGPGELFF. The CDR3 nucleotides are TGTGCCAGCAGCCAAGATCACAAGCGGGGGGGCCCCGGGGAGCTGTTTTTT.

This chain joins TRBV7-6 and TRBJ2-3, with 12 bases lining up with TRBD2. Germline-derived CDR1 and CDR2 are SGHVS and FNYEAQ. V dropped 1 base and J dropped 4; count of bases not matched to a gene: 6. The CDR3 is 17 residues long. CDR3 loop: CASSLVLAGGRSDTQYF. The CDR3 coding sequence is TGTGCCAGCAGCTTAGTCCTAGCGGGGGGGCGGTCAGATACGCAGTATTTT.

This chain connects TRBV7-9 to TRBJ1-5; D is ambiguous. The V end lost 4 bases, the J end lost 0 bases, and 7 bases lay between the germline ends. The CDR3 extends over 14 amino acids. Germline loops: CDR1 SEHNR, CDR2 FQNEAQ (reference sequence). CDR3 residues: CASSSHYSNQPQHF. CDR3 nucleotide sequence: TGTGCCAGCAGCTCACACTATAGCAATCAGCCCCAGCATTTT.

The chain is built from TRBV6-5 and TRBJ1-3; 10 bases map to TRBD1. Germline loops: CDR1 MNHEY, CDR2 SVGAGI. V gave up 7 bases and J gave up 2 bases; unmatched junction bases: 5. This CDR3 is built from 15 residues. This CDR3 is CASIAGTGAGNTIYF. The DNA for the CDR3 is TGTGCCAGCATCGCCGGGACAGGGGCTGGAAACACCATATATTTT.

The V and J genes are TRBV4-1 and TRBJ2-5; 8 bases line up with TRBD1. The length of the CDR3 is 17 residues. V gave up 0 bases and J gave up 4 bases; unmatched junction bases: 10. Per germline, CDR1 MGHRA and CDR2 YSYEKL. The CDR3 region is CASSQESPGQVLETQYF. Written as DNA, the CDR3 is TGCGCCAGCAGCCAAGAATCACCGGGACAGGTTTTAGAGACCCAGTACTTC.

The CDR3 DNA reads TGTGCCAGCAGCCAGGCCCTAAGCACTGAAGCTTTCTTT. This codes for CASSQALSTEAFF. The chain has TRBV2 and TRBJ1-1; no definite D call. This CDR3 has 13 amino acids. The V gene lost 6 bases and the J gene lost 4 bases, with 12 bases spanning the gap. Germline V CDR1 and CDR2: SNHLY, FYNNEI.

V usage is TRBV15 and J usage is TRBJ1-3; the D gene is possibly TRBD1 (6 bases). This CDR3 contains 17 residues. V lost 3 bases to trimming and J lost 0 bases, with 15 bases between them. Germline lookup yields CDR1 LNHNV and CDR2 YYDKDF (reference sequence). The CDR3 region is CATSRGRDIFSGNTIYF. CDR3 in DNA: TGTGCCACCAGCAGGGGCCGGGACATTTTCTCTGGAAACACCATATATTTT.

This chain connects TRBV5-4 to TRBJ2-2; TRBD1 might be the D (6 bases). V dropped 6 bases and J dropped 7 bases, with 16 bases sitting between them. This CDR3 comprises 14 residues. CDR1 and CDR2 (germline): SGHNT, YYREEE (reference sequence). The CDR3 sequence is CASTENRVGGELFF. The CDR3, as DNA: TGTGCCAGCACCGAAAACAGGGTCGGCGGGGAGCTGTTTTTT.

The chain carries TRBV7-3 and TRBJ2-1; possible D gene TRBD1, 5 bases. The germline V gene has CDR1 SGHTA and CDR2 FQGTGA. V gave up 5 bases and J gave up 2 bases, with 13 bases separating them. This CDR3 is 15 amino acids long. Written as DNA, the CDR3 is TGTGCCAGCAGCCCGACCCCGGACACCTACAATGAGCAGTTCTTC. Translation gives CASSPTPDTYNEQFF.

V and J are TRBV9 and TRBJ2-3; D unclear. Trimming stripped 7 bases from V and 1 base from J, with 16 bases between. Germline CDR1 and CDR2: SGDLS and YYNGEE. The CDR3 has 15 amino acids. The CDR3 protein is CASALGIFGTDTQYF. The CDR3 coding sequence is TGTGCCAGCGCTCTAGGCATCTTCGGCACAGATACGCAGTATTTT.

This chain uses TRBV9 with TRBJ1-6; perhaps TRBD1 as D (5 bases). Trimming pared 0 bases from V and 7 bases from J, leaving 8 bases between. Germline CDR1 and CDR2: SGDLS and YYNGEE. The CDR3 totals 14 residues. The chain's CDR3 is CASSVAGLNSPLHF. As DNA, the CDR3 is TGTGCCAGCAGCGTAGCAGGGTTGAATTCACCCCTCCACTTT.

The chain links TRBV18 to TRBJ2-3, with 11 bases identical to TRBD1. Trimming removed 3 bases from V and 3 bases from J; junction bases left unmatched: 5. The CDR3 runs 16 residues. Germline CDR1 and CDR2: KGHSH and LQKENI. The CDR3 sequence is CASSPKWDRGTDTQYF. In DNA, the CDR3 is TGTGCCAGCTCACCGAAATGGGACAGGGGGACAGATACGCAGTATTTT.

The genes are TRBV6-6 and TRBJ1-5; TRBD1 matches 7 bases. The CDR3 covers 14 residues. The J segment lost 2 bases and the V segment lost 3 bases, leaving 1 base of the junction unmatched. CDR1 and CDR2 from the germline V gene are MNHNY and SVGAGI (reference sequence). This chain's CDR3 is CASSYGQGNQPQHF. The CDR3, as DNA: TGTGCCAGCAGTTATGGACAGGGCAATCAGCCCCAGCATTTT.

This chain joins TRBV27 and TRBJ1-2; 8 bases map to TRBD1. Germline lookup yields CDR1 MNHEY and CDR2 SMNVEV (reference sequence). The J segment lost 3 bases and the V segment lost 3 bases, leaving 6 bases of the junction unmatched. The CDR3 runs to 15 residues. The CDR3 DNA reads TGTGCCAGCAGTTTCCTCGGACAGGGACACTATGGCTACACCTTC. The encoded protein is CASSFLGQGHYGYTF.

The chain joins TRBV12-3 or TRBV12-4 to TRBJ1-1; tentative D call: TRBD1 (5 bases). V was shortened by 3 bases and J by 4 bases, with 9 bases between the two germline ends. The length of the CDR3 is 13 residues. CDR3 residues: CASSFGGGTEAFF. The CDR3 DNA is TGTGCCAGCAGTTTCGGCGGGGGCACTGAAGCTTTCTTT.

This clone has more than one count but fewer than ten. V usage is TRBV3-1 (or the pseudogene TRBV3-2) and J usage is TRBJ1-2; possibly TRBD1 for D (5 bases). The germline V gene has CDR1 LGHDT and CDR2 YNNKEL (reference sequence). The CDR3 sequence is 14 residues long. The germline V and J ends were trimmed by 3 bases and 2 bases, with 10 bases remaining between them. CDR3 bases: TGTGCCAGCAGCCACACAGGTGTCAACTATGGCTACACCTTC. As protein: CASSHTGVNYGYTF.

The J gene is TRBJ1-6, the V gene TRBV7-3, with 8 bases fitting TRBD1. J was trimmed by 9 bases and V by 5 bases; bases with no gene match: 9. From germline, CDR1 is SGHTA and CDR2 FQGTGA. The CDR3 runs 15 residues. The CDR3 is CASSTGQGESSPLHF. CDR3 in DNA: TGTGCCAGCAGCACCGGACAGGGAGAAAGTTCACCCCTCCACTTT. Complete variable domain (other parts from reference TRBV7-3 and TRBJ1-6): GAGVSQTPSNKVTEKGKYVELRCDPISGHTALYWYRQSLGQGPEFLIYFQGTGAADDSGLPNDRFFAVRPEGSVSTLKIQRTERGDSAVYLCASSTGQGESSPLHFGNGTRLTVT.

This chain connects TRBV28 to TRBJ1-6; D is unresolved. The CDR3 spans 12 residues. V was pared by 8 bases and J by 12 bases, with 14 bases between. Germline V CDR1 and CDR2: MDHEN, SYDVKM. CDR3 nucleotides: TGTGCCAGCTTGCTGCGGGGAGGACCCCTCCACTTT. Protein: CASLLRGGPLHF.

This chain uses TRBV2 with TRBJ2-7; D remains unclear. V lost 7 bases to trimming and J lost 5 bases, with 12 bases between them. The CDR3 loop spans 12 amino acids. Germline loops: CDR1 SNHLY, CDR2 FYNNEI. The CDR3, as DNA: TGTGCCAGCACTGTAGTCCCCCACGAGCAGTACGTC. Encoded protein: CASTVVPHEQYV.

The chain joins TRBV5-1 to TRBJ1-4; D is possibly TRBD1 (5 bases). The CDR3 consists of 14 residues. Trimming removed 8 bases at V and 4 bases at J, with 15 bases between. CDR1 is SGHRS, CDR2 YFSETQ, per germline. Written as DNA, the CDR3 is TGCGCCAGTGCTCCCGGGACTGATAATGAAAAACTGTTTTTT. Its translation is CASAPGTDNEKLFF.

The chain has TRBV28 and TRBJ1-5; possible D gene TRBD1, 5 bases. V was shortened by 5 bases and J by 2 bases, with 16 bases between the two germline ends. The CDR3 runs to 16 residues. The germline V gene has CDR1 MDHEN and CDR2 SYDVKM. The DNA for the CDR3 is TGTGCCAGCAGTCCAAAATACAGGAGCCGCAATCAGCCCCAGCATTTT. The encoded protein is CASSPKYRSRNQPQHF.

The chain combines TRBV5-4 with TRBJ1-2; possibly TRBD1 for D (5 bases). Germline CDR1 and CDR2: SGHNT and YYREEE (reference sequence). CDR3 length: 14 amino acids. V lost 3 bases and J lost 2, with 11 bases in between. Written as DNA, the CDR3 is TGTGCCAGCAGCTCCCTGACAGAGAACTATGGCTACACCTTC. Encoded protein: CASSSLTENYGYTF.

V and J are TRBV5-7 and TRBJ1-2, with D possibly being TRBD1 (6 bases). TRBV5-7 is reported as an ORF; its role is uncertain. The CDR3 is made up of 17 amino acids. V lost 5 bases and J 3 bases, leaving 23 bases between the germline ends. The CDR3 DNA sequence: TGTGCCAGCAGAACCCCGACTCGCCAGGGGATGTACTATGGCTACACCTTC. This encodes CASRTPTRQGMYYGYTF.